Each of the 23 T cell receptor beta chains below was sequenced from the same sample in a study of tumor-infiltrating lymphocytes in oesophageal squamous cell carcinoma. TCRdb reprocessed the PCR reads with MiXCR, giving one entry per CDR3 protein. In the table there are roughly 15,000 distinct CDR3 sequences, around 48% of which are singletons. Sequencing was performed on esophageal tumor tissue. These receptors came from a male donor with esophageal squamous cell carcinoma.

The genes are TRBV7-2 and TRBJ2-5; D possibly corresponds to TRBD2 (6 bases). The better agreement between TRBJ2-7 and the DNA end casts doubt on the J call. CDR1 SGHTA and CDR2 FQGNSA come from the germline V gene. The CDR3 runs 14 residues. The DNA of the CDR3 is TGTGCCAGCAGCCCCGCCGGGAGCCCATACGAGCAGTACTTC. Translation gives CASSPAGSPYEQYF.

This clonotype occurred many times. The chain joins TRBV7-9 to TRBJ2-5; 7 bases align to TRBD1. The V gene's germline CDR1 is SEHNR and CDR2 FQNEAQ (reference sequence). There are 16 residues in the CDR3. Germline trimming cut 1 base from V and 1 base from J; bases unmatched to any gene: 6. The CDR3 is CASSLVGQNLQETQYF. DNA of the CDR3: TGTGCCAGCAGCTTAGTGGGACAGAATCTCCAAGAGACCCAGTACTTC.

This clonotype has just a few counts. The genes are TRBV7-4 and TRBJ1-1, with D unclear. V shed 3 bases and J shed 5 bases, with 10 bases lying between them. This CDR3 comprises 13 residues. CDR1 is SGHVT and CDR2 is SQSDAQ in the germline V gene. The CDR3: CASSLWEGTEAFF. The CDR3 nucleotides read TGTGCCAGCAGCTTGTGGGAGGGAACTGAAGCTTTCTTT.

The chain couples TRBV12-3 or TRBV12-4 to TRBJ2-5; 15 nucleotides line up with TRBD2. CDR3 size: 15 residues. J gave up 4 bases and V 7 bases, and 4 bases lay outside the gene matches. The CDR3 DNA reads TGTGCCAGCACTATGGGACTAGCGGGAGGAGAGACCCAGTACTTC. It yields the protein CASTMGLAGGETQYF.

There are a few counts of this clonotype. This chain connects TRBV7-2 to TRBJ2-7, with TRBD1 as a possible D gene (6 bases). There are 15 residues in the CDR3. V lost 5 bases, J lost 2 bases, and 16 bases lay in between. CDR1 is SGHTA, CDR2 FQGNSA, per germline. The CDR3 nucleotides are TGTGCCAGCAGCACAGCCTCGGACAGCGCCTACGAGCAGTACTTC. Residues: CASSTASDSAYEQYF.

This clonotype occurred a few times. In this CDR3 the conserved last residue, phenylalanine or tryptophan, is missing, so a read error is likely. No DNA is shown, since the ends of the CDR3 on it are uncertain; the CDR3 is the one TCRdb lists. The V and J genes are TRBV7-4 and TRBJ2-3; TRBD1 is the table's D call, not checked against the DNA. CDR1 is SGHVT and CDR2 is SQSDAQ in the germline V gene. 16 amino acids form the CDR3, both terminal residues included. The CDR3 here is CASLWTGPYNEQFFGP.

In its sample, this clonotype was seen once. This sequence may be a read error, since a much larger clone differs from it by one base. The rearrangement uses TRBV28 and TRBJ1-3, with D uncertain. This CDR3 is built from 16 residues. The germline gives CDR1 MDHEN, CDR2 SYDVKM. The CDR3, as DNA: TGTGCCAACAGTCCCGGGTCGATCAGCTCTGGAAACACCATATATTTT. Translated, it gives CANSPGSISSGNTIYF.

This clonotype is termed medium-sized (0.01 to 0.1%). The CDR3 DNA sequence: TGTGCCACTAAGGGACAGGGGAACACTGAAGCTTTCTTT. Amino acids: CATKGQGNTEAFF. The chain carries TRBV10-3 and TRBJ1-1; 9 bases are a match to TRBD1. The CDR3 is 13 amino acids. Per the germline V gene, CDR1 is ENHRY and CDR2 is SYGVKD. The ends lost 10 bases at V and 1 base at J; junction bases unmatched: 4.

Of note for this clonotype: The junction departs from germline at one end; a sequencing error may be responsible. The chain recombines TRBV7-3 with TRBJ2-3; the match to TRBD2 covers 7 bases. CDR3 length: 15 residues. Germline values: CDR1 SGHTA, CDR2 FQGTGA. The chain's CDR3 is CASSPRGREYDEQYF. The CDR3 nucleotides are TGTGCCAGCAGCCCGCGTGGGCGGGAGTATGACGAGCAGTACTTT.

V gene TRBV7-2 combines with J gene TRBJ2-6; maybe TRBD2 (6 bases). Germline values: CDR1 SGHTA, CDR2 FQGNSA. V was trimmed by 6 bases and J by 3 bases, leaving 18 bases between them. The CDR3 spans 17 residues. The CDR3 bases are TGTGCCAGCAGGCCACCCCTGACTAGTAGTGGGGCCAACGTCCTGACTTTC. It yields the protein CASRPPLTSSGANVLTF.

V usage is TRBV7-6 and J usage is TRBJ2-7; TRBD2 matches at 7 bases. This CDR3 region has 15 residues. With V trimmed by 4 bases and J by 2 bases, 8 bases remained unmatched. Germline V gene data show CDR1 as SGHVS and CDR2 as FNYEAQ. CDR3 sequence reads: CASSSQRDATYEQYF. The CDR3 DNA reads TGTGCCAGCAGCTCACAGCGGGATGCTACCTACGAGCAGTACTTC.

The CDR3 spells CASLRGSYEQYF. CDR3 DNA: TGTGCCAGCTTACGAGGGAGCTACGAGCAGTACTTC. The chain recombines TRBV28 with TRBJ2-7; D perhaps matches TRBD2 (5 bases). The CDR3 has 12 amino acids. V was trimmed by 8 bases and J by 3 bases, leaving 11 bases between them. Germline assignment: CDR1 MDHEN and CDR2 SYDVKM.

This rearrangement joins TRBV7-2 to TRBJ2-5, with D maybe TRBD2 (7 bases). The J call is in doubt because the DNA end fits TRBJ2-7 better. CDR1 is SGHTA, CDR2 FQGNSA, per germline. This CDR3 has 16 residues. The CDR3 region is CASSLQGNGGAYEQYF. The DNA for the CDR3 is TGTGCCAGCAGCTTACAGGGGAATGGGGGGGCCTACGAGCAGTACTTC.

J is TRBJ2-5 and V is TRBV6-1; D is possibly TRBD1 (5 bases). The J call may be in error: the DNA end matches TRBJ2-1 better. Germline CDR1 is MNHNS and CDR2 is SASEGT. This CDR3 region has 15 residues. CDR3 sequence (DNA): TGTGCCAGCAGCAGCAGGGTTCAAACCTACAATGAGCAGTTCTTC. Its translation: CASSSRVQTYNEQFF.

CDR3 region: CASSLLAATDTQYF. The CDR3 coding sequence is TGTGCCAGCAGCTTACTAGCAGCTACAGATACGCAGTATTTT. The chain is built from TRBV7-3 and TRBJ2-3, with D perhaps TRBD2 (5 bases). The CDR3 has 14 amino acids. Germline CDR1 is SGHTA and CDR2 is FQGTGA. V was shortened by 2 bases and J by 3 bases, with 9 bases between the two germline ends. The full variable domain, completed using reference TRBV7-3 and TRBJ2-3, is GAGVSQTPSNKVTEKGKYVELRCDPISGHTALYWYRQSLGQGPEFLIYFQGTGAADDSGLPNDRFFAVRPEGSVSTLKIQRTERGDSAVYLCASSLLAATDTQYFGPGTRLTVL.

The chain carries TRBV7-2 and TRBJ2-5; 10 bases match TRBD1. The germline gives CDR1 SGHTA, CDR2 FQGNSA. J gave up 0 bases and V 5 bases, and 6 bases lay outside the gene matches. The CDR3 is 16 amino acids. The CDR3, as DNA: TGTGCCAGCAGCCCTAGACAGGGGGCATACCAAGAGACCCAGTACTTC. This encodes CASSPRQGAYQETQYF.

The chain couples TRBV7-4 to TRBJ1-2; D may be TRBD2 (5 bases). The DNA end lines up better with TRBJ2-1; the J call may be wrong. The germline CDR1 and CDR2 sequences are SGHVT and SQSDAQ. CDR3 length equals 15 residues. As DNA, the CDR3 is TGTGCCAGCAGCTTAGTAGCGACCGCCTACAATGAGCAGTTCTTC. Translating it yields CASSLVATAYNEQFF.

The chain joins TRBV7-8 to TRBJ2-7; 7 positions agree with TRBD1. Unmatched junction bases numbered 7, after V lost 5 bases and J lost 6 bases. The CDR3 covers 13 residues. Looked up from germline, CDR1 is SGHVS and CDR2 is FQNEAQ. The CDR3 DNA reads TGTGCCAGCAGCACCATAGGACAGGCCGAGCAGTACTTC. It yields the protein CASSTIGQAEQYF.

This clonotype was detected a few times. The genes are TRBV12-3 or TRBV12-4 and TRBJ2-5; a possible D gene is TRBD1 (6 bases). The J call is uncertain, as TRBJ2-1 better fits the DNA end. The CDR3 spans 13 residues. Written as DNA, the CDR3 is TGTGCCAGCAGTCCCCACACAGGGAATGAGCAGTTCTTC. It codes for CASSPHTGNEQFF.

The chain couples TRBV5-5 to TRBJ2-4; 8 bases are a match to TRBD1. The DNA end is more similar to TRBJ2-7, so the J call may be wrong. CDR1 is SGHKS, CDR2 YYEKEE, per germline (reference sequence). CDR3 size: 15 residues. For the CDR3, the DNA is TGTGCCAGCAGCACAACCCGGACAGGGTTCTACGAGCAGTACTTC. Encoded protein: CASSTTRTGFYEQYF.

This clonotype is categorized as medium-sized. The genes are TRBV7-3 and TRBJ2-2; D is ambiguous. V lost 1 base to trimming and J lost 6 bases, with 3 bases between them. Per the germline V gene, CDR1 is SGHTA and CDR2 is FQGTGA. The CDR3 spans 12 residues. In DNA, the CDR3 is TGTGCCAGCAGCTTAAGGGCCGGGGAGCTGTTTTTT. As protein: CASSLRAGELFF.

At least ten counts were recorded for this clonotype. The conserved closing phenylalanine or tryptophan is absent in this CDR3, likely reflecting a read error. The limits of the CDR3 on the DNA are not certain, so only TCRdb's listed CDR3 is given. This sequence joins TRBV7-2 and TRBJ2-7; TRBD1 is taken as the D call from the table, unchecked against the DNA. With termini counted, the CDR3 has 16 amino acids. Germline V CDR1 and CDR2: SGHTA, FQGNSA. The CDR3 region is CASRWTGLNSPLHFGN.

In the case of this clonotype: Relative to the germline gene, one junction end is altered; a read error may explain this. The genes are TRBV7-6 and TRBJ2-1; D not certain. Germline V CDR1 and CDR2: SGHVS, FNYEAQ. The CDR3 is 12 residues long. This CDR3 reads CASTPLGNEQFF. The CDR3 bases are TGTGCTAGCACCCCCCTGGGGAATGAGCAGTTCTTC.